Listed here are 5 T cell receptor beta chains from one sample, sequenced in a study of identical twins. TCRdb independently ran MiXCR on the 5' RACE reads; one entry per CDR3 protein. This table holds roughly 630,000 distinct CDR3 sequences, under 8.5% found once. The same data also contributed to another study, on yellow fever vaccine responses in identical twins.

Input material: PBMCs. Receptor source: a woman aged 18-30 years in good health.

The V call is TRBV2, the J call TRBJ2-5; TRBD2 aligns across 7 bases. The CDR3 sequence is 15 residues long. V lost 4 bases, J lost 3 bases, and 8 bases stayed unmatched. Germline CDR1 reads SNHLY; CDR2 reads FYNNEI. CDR3 amino acids: CASSGQGLGEETQYF. The CDR3 coding sequence is TGTGCCAGCAGTGGACAAGGACTAGGGGAAGAGACCCAGTACTTC.

V gene TRBV6-1 combines with J gene TRBJ2-3, with TRBD1 as a possible D gene (5 bases). Deletions cut 6 bases from V and 5 bases from J, with 24 bases between. This CDR3 has 17 amino acids. The germline CDR1 and CDR2 sequences are MNHNS and SASEGT. Here the CDR3 reads CASRLTGGGARRDTQYF. As DNA, the CDR3 is TGTGCCAGCAGACTGACTGGTGGTGGGGCTAGGAGAGATACGCAGTATTTT.

On this clonotype itself: A much larger clone sits a single nucleotide away, making a read error possible. The V gene is TRBV10-3, the J gene TRBJ2-7; D remains ambiguous. In germline, CDR1 is ENHRY, CDR2 SYGVKD. The CDR3 spans 15 residues. The CDR3 sequence is CAISGGTDYSYEQHV. The CDR3 coding sequence is TGTGCCATCAGTGGGGGAACTGATTACTCCTACGAGCAGCACGTC.

This clonotype has ten or more counts. The V gene is TRBV7-8, the J gene TRBJ2-5; the D gene is possibly TRBD2 (6 bases). The V end lost 4 bases, the J end lost 5 bases, and 11 bases lay between the germline ends. CDR3 length: 13 residues. Germline-derived CDR1 and CDR2 are SGHVS and FQNEAQ. The CDR3 nucleotides are TGTGCCAGCAGCTCCCTAGGAGGGGAGACCCAGTACTTC. Translation gives CASSSLGGETQYF.

This clonotype has more than one count but fewer than ten. The chain recombines TRBV20-1 with TRBJ2-7; 8 bases align to TRBD2. Germline V gene data show CDR1 as DFQATT and CDR2 as SNEGSKA (reference sequence). CDR3 length: 14 amino acids. V trimming: 2 bases; J trimming: 0 bases; junction bases outside the gene matches: 3. The CDR3 sequence is CSARSGTSSYEQYF. CDR3 bases: TGCAGTGCTAGATCCGGGACTAGCTCCTACGAGCAGTACTTC.